Listed here are 8 T cell receptor beta chains from one sample, sequenced in a study of beta chain features in type 1 diabetes. The sequenced template was cDNA made from the entire isolated RNA. Using immunoSEQ multiplex PCR, the repertoire was profiled, and TCRdb retains in-frame clones only, with some absent. The data hold almost 250,000 clones, with 14% observed a single time. The sample consisted of naive CD4+ T cells from blood. These receptors originate from a middle-aged woman in good health.

This clone was detected only a few times. The chain carries TRBV29-1 and TRBJ2-5, with D possibly matching TRBD1 (6 bases). Germline-derived CDR1 and CDR2 are SQVTM and ANQGSEA. The CDR3 covers 13 residues. Trimming stripped 4 bases from V and 3 bases from J, with 12 bases between. CDR3 protein: CSVVPRGKETQYF. CDR3 DNA sequence: TGCAGCGTTGTACCCAGGGGCAAAGAGACCCAGTACTTC.

The genes are TRBV10-1 and TRBJ2-7; 7 bases agree with TRBD2. V lost 6 bases to trimming and J lost 0 bases; unmatched junction nucleotides: 5. CDR3 length: 14 residues. Germline lookup yields CDR1 WNHNN and CDR2 SYGVQD (reference sequence). As DNA, the CDR3 is TGCGCCAGCAGCACCGGGACTATCTCCTACGAGCAGTACTTC. Protein product: CASSTGTISYEQYF.

In this sample, this clone turned up a few times. V usage is TRBV10-2 and J usage is TRBJ2-5, with 14 bases that match TRBD2. In germline, CDR1 is WSHSY, CDR2 SAAADI. The CDR3 covers 16 residues. The trim removed 5 bases at V and 4 bases at J, leaving 6 bases unmatched. The CDR3 region is CASSLHGLAGGETQYF. The CDR3 DNA is TGCGCCAGCAGTTTACATGGACTAGCGGGGGGAGAGACCCAGTACTTC.

The rearrangement joins TRBV27 to TRBJ2-2; D unresolved. The CDR3 totals 14 residues. V lost 3 bases and J lost 6, with 11 bases in between. Germline V lookup: CDR1 MNHEY, CDR2 SMNVEV (reference sequence). CDR3 in DNA: TGTGCCAGCAGTTTCACCCGCGTGGCCGGGGAGCTGTTTTTT. Encoded protein: CASSFTRVAGELFF.

The chain is built from TRBV2 and TRBJ2-7; TRBD1 matches 7 bases. The CDR3 is 16 residues long. The germline CDR1 and CDR2 sequences are SNHLY and FYNNEI. The V segment lost 3 bases and the J segment 5 bases; nucleotides outside the gene matches: 13. CDR3 sequence reads: CASSEQTGMFLNEQYF. The CDR3 DNA reads TGTGCCAGCAGTGAGCAGACAGGGATGTTTTTAAACGAGCAGTACTTC.

This chain uses TRBV7-8 with TRBJ1-3; no clear D gene. V lost 0 bases and J lost 0, with 21 bases in between. This CDR3 has 20 amino acids. Per germline, CDR1 SGHVS and CDR2 FQNEAQ. The CDR3 region is CASSLARGFGRLRSGNTIYF. The CDR3, as DNA: TGTGCCAGCAGCTTAGCACGGGGTTTCGGGCGGCTACGCTCTGGAAACACCATATATTTT. Looking up the rest from reference TRBV7-8 and TRBJ1-3 gives the full variable domain: GAGVSQSPRYKVAKRGQDVALRCDPISGHVSLFWYQQALGQGPEFLTYFQNEAQLDKSGLPSDRFFAERPEGSVSTLKIQRTQQEDSAVYLCASSLARGFGRLRSGNTIYFGEGSWLTVV.

This clone turned up a few times. This sequence joins TRBV7-9 and TRBJ2-7, with D tentatively TRBD1 (6 bases). The V end lost 6 bases, the J end lost 5 bases, and 17 bases lay between the germline ends. Per the germline V gene, CDR1 is SEHNR and CDR2 is FQNEAQ (reference sequence). The CDR3 runs 14 residues. CDR3 nucleotides: TGTGCCAGCAGACGTTCCGGGACACTGAACGAGCAGTACTTC. Its translation is CASRRSGTLNEQYF.

The chain uses TRBV11-2 and TRBJ1-2, with D hard to call. The CDR3 contains 13 residues. Germline CDR1 SGHAT, CDR2 FQNNGV. V dropped 1 base and J dropped 2 bases, with 5 bases sitting between them. CDR3 sequence reads: CASSLGVNYGYTF. The CDR3 DNA reads as TGTGCCAGCAGCTTAGGAGTAAACTATGGCTACACCTTC.